What follows are 19 T cell receptor beta chains derived from one specimen sequenced in a study of blood T cell repertoires in COVID-19 (dated by TCRdb to the early 2020s). Receptors were amplified or captured by the immunoSEQ multiplex PCR assay. TCRdb's version of the immuneACCESS table is confined to in-frame rearrangements and falls short of the full clone set. An unresolved V gene accounts for under half of the shortfall where checked; the remainder is of unknown origin. Across this sample there are about 180,000 clones, with 79% seen only once. Jointly, the top ten make up 8.1% of the sample. The sequenced material came from peripheral blood. Receptors originate from a woman aged 60-70 years with COVID-19, enrolled during active disease.

V is TRBV7-8 and J is TRBJ1-5, with D possibly matching TRBD1 (6 bases). This CDR3 region has 15 residues. The V and J ends lost 1 base and 5 bases respectively, with 12 bases between them. The germline CDR1 and CDR2 sequences are SGHVS and FQNEAQ. The CDR3 coding sequence is TGTGCCAGCAGCTTAGTGCAGGGGTGGGATCAGCCCCAGCATTTT. This codes for CASSLVQGWDQPQHF. Filled out from reference TRBV7-8 and TRBJ1-5, the complete variable domain reads GAGVSQSPRYKVAKRGQDVALRCDPISGHVSLFWYQQALGQGPEFLTYFQNEAQLDKSGLPSDRFFAERPEGSVSTLKIQRTQQEDSAVYLCASSLVQGWDQPQHFGDGTRLSIL.

J is TRBJ2-3 and V is TRBV2; 7 nucleotides align to TRBD2. J gave up 5 bases and V 6 bases, and 8 bases lay outside the gene matches. The CDR3 runs to 14 residues. Germline loops: CDR1 SNHLY, CDR2 FYNNEI. CDR3 sequence reads: CASRLGRGLDTQYF. CDR3 DNA: TGTGCCAGCAGGCTGGGGAGGGGATTAGATACGCAGTATTTT.

The sample holds a few counts of this clone. J is TRBJ2-3 and V is TRBV5-6; 7 bases are shared with TRBD2. After removal of 0 bases from V and 4 bases from J, the junction contained 8 bases not matched to a gene. CDR3 length: 16 residues. Germline CDR1 reads SGHDT; CDR2 reads YYEEEE. The CDR3 loop reads CASSLAGGGPSDTQYF. CDR3 nucleotides: TGTGCCAGCAGCTTGGCGGGGGGAGGGCCCTCAGATACGCAGTATTTT.

The rearrangement uses TRBV9 and TRBJ1-1, with D perhaps TRBD1 (6 bases). The CDR3 length is 15 residues. Deletions cut 3 bases from V and 4 bases from J, with 16 bases between. Per the germline V gene, CDR1 is SGDLS and CDR2 is YYNGEE. CDR3 protein: CASSAEDEGGTEAFF. In nucleotides, the CDR3 is TGTGCCAGCAGCGCGGAAGACGAAGGGGGCACTGAAGCTTTCTTT. Together with reference TRBV9 and TRBJ1-1, the CDR3 gives the full variable domain: DSGVTQTPKHLITATGQRVTLRCSPRSGDLSVYWYQQSLDQGLQFLIQYYNGEERAKGNILERFSAQQFPDLHSELNLSSLELGDSALYFCASSAEDEGGTEAFFGQGTRLTVV.

V is TRBV18 and J is TRBJ2-3, with D tentatively TRBD2 (6 bases). CDR1 and CDR2 from the germline V gene are KGHSH and LQKENI. V was trimmed by 4 bases and J by 0 bases, leaving 11 bases between them. This CDR3 has 15 residues. The CDR3 reads CASSLGLGSTDTQYF. CDR3 in DNA: TGTGCCAGCTCACTGGGACTCGGGAGCACAGATACGCAGTATTTT.

The V gene is TRBV4-3, the J gene TRBJ2-3; D ambiguous. This CDR3 has 20 residues. With 0 bases removed from V and 0 bases from J, the gap between germline ends came to 22 bases. Per the germline V gene, CDR1 is LGHNA and CDR2 is YSLEER. CDR3 loop: CASSQDPQTGRIFSTDTQYF. In DNA form, the CDR3 reads TGCGCCAGCAGCCAAGATCCTCAGACGGGTAGAATCTTTAGCACAGATACGCAGTATTTT.

The chain uses TRBV24-1 and TRBJ2-3, with D maybe TRBD1 (5 bases). This CDR3 has 14 amino acids. CDR1 is KGHDR and CDR2 is SFDVKD in the germline V gene. V was pared by 0 bases and J by 5 bases, with 8 bases between. This chain's CDR3 is CATSDLQGVDTQYF. CDR3 in DNA: TGTGCCACCAGTGATTTGCAAGGGGTAGATACGCAGTATTTT.

The rearrangement joins TRBV6-5 to TRBJ2-3, with D possibly TRBD2 on 6 matching bases. The ends were cut back, 2 bases at V and 5 bases at J, with 11 bases in the middle. Per germline, CDR1 MNHEY and CDR2 SVGAGI. The CDR3 covers 14 residues. CDR3 residues: CASSYGGSGDTQYF. Here the CDR3 DNA reads TGTGCCAGCAGTTACGGGGGGAGCGGAGATACGCAGTATTTT.

This rearrangement joins TRBV20-1 to TRBJ2-1; D may be TRBD2 (6 bases). CDR3 length equals 15 residues. Germline V lookup: CDR1 DFQATT, CDR2 SNEGSKA (reference sequence). V dropped 3 bases and J dropped 8 bases, with 20 bases sitting between them. The CDR3 DNA follows: TGCAGTGCTAGTCTGAGACTAGGGAATGGCGATGAGCAGTTCTTC. Protein product: CSASLRLGNGDEQFF.

The gene calls are TRBV19 and TRBJ1-3; no definite D call. Germline V lookup: CDR1 LNHDA, CDR2 SQIVND (reference sequence). V gave up 7 bases and J gave up 4 bases, with 14 bases separating them. This CDR3 spans 14 amino acids. The CDR3 is CASKETAAGNTIYF. The CDR3 region has the DNA TGTGCCAGTAAGGAAACAGCGGCCGGAAACACCATATATTTT.

This chain uses TRBV28 with TRBJ2-1, with 10 positions matching TRBD2. Germline CDR1 and CDR2: MDHEN and SYDVKM. The CDR3 contains 16 residues. Trimming at V came to 9 bases and at J to 9 bases, leaving 17 bases not matched to a gene. CDR3 region: CASFTTQAGGSVEQFF. For the CDR3, the DNA is TGTGCCAGTTTCACCACCCAAGCGGGGGGGAGCGTTGAGCAGTTCTTC.

J is TRBJ1-1 and V is TRBV21-1; the table gives TRBD1 as D, unverified against the DNA. TRBV21-1 represents a pseudogene. CDR3 size: 18 residues. The CDR3 loop reads CASSKYRVDRDPNTEAFF. The CDR3 DNA reads as TGTGCCAGCAGCAAATATCGTGTCGACAGGGACCCAAACACTGAAGCTTTCTTT.

The J gene is TRBJ2-2, the V gene TRBV30; no clear D. This CDR3 contains 14 residues. V shed 0 bases and J shed 2 bases, with 7 bases lying between them. The germline V gene encodes CDR1 GTSNPN and CDR2 SVGIG (reference sequence). In DNA, the CDR3 is TGTGCCTGGAGTGTAGACTCAAACACCGGGGAGCTGTTTTTT. Translated: CAWSVDSNTGELFF. Using reference TRBV30 and TRBJ2-2 for the parts outside the CDR3, the full variable domain is SQTIHQWPATLVQPVGSPLSLECTVEGTSNPNLYWYRQAAGRGLQLLFYSVGIGQISSEVPQNLSASRPQDRQFILSSKKLLLSDSGFYLCAWSVDSNTGELFFGEGSRLTVL.

There are many counts of this clone. The chain recombines TRBV28 with TRBJ1-2; D uncertain. CDR1 MDHEN and CDR2 SYDVKM come from the germline V gene. The CDR3 is made up of 12 amino acids. The V gene lost 4 bases and the J gene lost 8 bases, with 11 bases spanning the gap. The CDR3 DNA is TGTGCCAGCAGTTCCCAGGTCCGAGGCTACACCTTC. Its translation is CASSSQVRGYTF.

The chain carries TRBV28 and TRBJ1-1, with D hard to call. Germline loops: CDR1 MDHEN, CDR2 SYDVKM. The CDR3 length is 11 residues. Deletions cut 5 bases from V and 1 base from J, with 2 bases between. The CDR3 sequence is CASSQNTEAFF. The CDR3 DNA is TGTGCCAGCAGTCAGAACACTGAAGCTTTCTTT.

V gene TRBV18 combines with J gene TRBJ1-4, with 8 bases matching TRBD1. V shed 8 bases and J 1 base; nucleotides not matched to a gene: 18. The CDR3 consists of 19 residues. The germline gives CDR1 KGHSH, CDR2 LQKENI. The CDR3 region is CASASGTRGRKVTNEKLFF. CDR3 nucleotides: TGTGCCAGCGCTTCTGGTACCAGGGGGCGGAAGGTAACTAATGAAAAACTGTTTTTT.

The chain employs TRBV6-1 and TRBJ2-7; D is undetermined. In germline, CDR1 is MNHNS, CDR2 SASEGT. Trimming cost V 1 base and J 3 bases, with 10 bases left between them. This CDR3 is built from 14 residues. The chain's CDR3 is CASSEDRSRYEQYF. CDR3 coding DNA: TGTGCCAGCAGTGAAGACAGATCTCGCTACGAGCAGTACTTC.

This clone was found a few times. The chain carries TRBV4-2 and TRBJ1-4; D is undetermined. In germline, CDR1 is LGHNA, CDR2 YNFKEQ. CDR3 length: 14 residues. V was trimmed by 4 bases and J by 8 bases, leaving 14 bases between them. The CDR3 DNA reads as TGTGCCAGCAGCCCACAGTCGCGAGTGGAAAAACTGTTTTTT. It encodes CASSPQSRVEKLFF.

This clone was seen just once. The chain carries TRBV6-6 and TRBJ2-2; the D gene is possibly TRBD2 (6 bases). Germline V gene sequence: CDR1 MNHNY, CDR2 SVGAGI (reference sequence). The CDR3 runs 15 residues. V was trimmed by 5 bases and J by 2 bases, leaving 12 bases between them. CDR3 sequence: CASSPLGGNTGELFF. The CDR3 nucleotides read TGTGCCAGCAGTCCCTTGGGGGGTAACACCGGGGAGCTGTTTTTT.